Below, one TCR beta chain is given with its context. What this receptor recognizes is not known. No quality values exist for individual bases; no much larger clone is one base distant. Collaborating institutions collected whole blood in K2EDTA tubes following their own protocols. For TCRbeta analysis, collaborators shipped samples as frozen whole blood, isolated PBMCs, or DNA extracted from either of those sample types. The data stem from a study of blood T cell repertoires in COVID-19 (dated by TCRdb to the early 2020s). Some background on the complete study: Collaborator samples came from the United States, Italy and Spain and covered acute and convalescent phases of COVID-19. The prospective study material was composed of cDNA or gDNA derived from T cells, B-cell-depleted T cells, or PBMCs. Subjects who had been exposed to COVID-19, were actively infected with it, or had recovered from it provided the deeply sampled blood TCRbeta repertoires that made up the dataset. The repertoires were made available in a free public database intended to serve as a resource for research on the immune response to SARS-CoV-2. The samples were drawn from two sources: the first 160 participants of the ongoing ImmuneRACE study, and some 1,300 subjects contributed by 6 global collaborators. A de-identified subject ID, COVID-19 status, age in years and sex were almost always included in the sample metadata. Where HLA class I and class II types were available, the types were taken from metadata supplied by the sample provider, not from assay-based typing. Results and caveats for the whole study, not just this receptor: How much clinical and demographic metadata was included differed by source and by participant, and the metadata was provided uncurated.

Inclusive of the bounding cysteine and phenylalanine, the CDR3 is 14 residues long. The entry retains the CDR3 DNA only, 42 bases that are in frame from base 1. CDR1 and CDR2 are drawn from the germline V gene (reference sequence): MNHEY, SMNVEV. Trimming accounts for 2 bases at V and 7 bases at J, while the number of junction bases matched to no gene is 3. TCRbeta CDR3 regions were amplified from genomic DNA using the immunoSEQ Assay, a bias-controlled multiplex PCR. The paper's processing steps were these. Nucleated cell counts per sample were estimated from amplification of reference gene primers within the assay. Sequence reads were collapsed and filtered to measure the absolute abundance of every unique TCRbeta CDR3 rearrangement. Productive Simpson clonality was computed per sample as the square root of Simpson's diversity index over productive rearrangements. TCRdb took over this immuneACCESS table, retaining in-frame rearrangements with V and J assigned. Such tables are incomplete; in checked studies, under half of the missing clones stem from an unresolved V gene, and the remainder is unexplained. V, J and clone size were drawn from that table, and D and trimming were deduced from the DNA. This sample is represented by 59,000 or so clones; approximately 78% of them were singletons. Roughly 12% of the sample goes to the ten largest clones.

The sequencing sample was made of peripheral blood. The V and J segments used are TRBV27 and TRBJ2-2; TRBD2 matches 8 bases in the middle. This TCR derives from a human donor in a cohort sampled during active COVID-19. The DNA is TGTGCCAGCAGTTTAGCGCTAGCGGGCGGGGAGCTGTTTTTT. This yields the protein CASSLALAGGELFF.